This note documents a single TCR beta chain sequence. These data originate in a study of blood T cell repertoires in COVID-19. Background on the study: COVID-19 samples collected from the United States, Italy and Spain covered acute and convalescent phases. Sample material is recorded as cDNA or gDNA derived from T cells, B-cell-depleted T cells, or PBMCs.

Original handling: Reference gene primer amplification gave nucleated cell count estimates. The data were produced by immunoSEQ multiplex PCR, yet TCRdb's version contains in-frame clones alone and is incomplete. The DNA gave D and trimming, while V, J and clone size come from that table. The data hold 250,000 to 300,000 clones, with roughly 79% observed a single time. The TCR sequence derives from a woman aged 55-70 years with active or convalescent COVID-19. The sample was peripheral blood.

The CDR3: CASSYRVRSNSPLHF. The CDR3 DNA follows: TGTGCCAGTAGCTACAGGGTTAGGTCGAATTCACCCCTCCACTTT. This sequence joins TRBV19 and TRBJ1-6, with D possibly being TRBD1 (6 bases). CDR1 is LNHDA and CDR2 is SQIVND in the germline V gene (reference sequence). The CDR3 totals 15 residues. Deletions cut 6 bases from V and 7 bases from J, with 16 bases between.